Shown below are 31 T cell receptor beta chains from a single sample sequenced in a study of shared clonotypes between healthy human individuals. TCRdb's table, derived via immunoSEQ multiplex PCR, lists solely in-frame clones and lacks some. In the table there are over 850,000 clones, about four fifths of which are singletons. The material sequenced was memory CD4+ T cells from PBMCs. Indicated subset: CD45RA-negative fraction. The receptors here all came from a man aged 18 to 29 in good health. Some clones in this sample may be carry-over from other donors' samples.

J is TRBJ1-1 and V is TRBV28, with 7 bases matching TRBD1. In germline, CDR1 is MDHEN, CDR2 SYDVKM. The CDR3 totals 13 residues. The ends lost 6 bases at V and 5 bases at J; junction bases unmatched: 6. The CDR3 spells CASSLQGRTEAFF. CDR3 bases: TGTGCCAGCAGCCTACAGGGGCGGACTGAAGCTTTCTTT.

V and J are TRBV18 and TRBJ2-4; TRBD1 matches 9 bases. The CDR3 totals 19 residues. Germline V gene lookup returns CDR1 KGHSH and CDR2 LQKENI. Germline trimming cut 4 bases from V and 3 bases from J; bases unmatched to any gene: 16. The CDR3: CASSRTLTGGTKGKNIQYF. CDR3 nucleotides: TGTGCCAGCTCACGTACCTTGACAGGGGGAACTAAGGGCAAAAACATTCAGTACTTC.

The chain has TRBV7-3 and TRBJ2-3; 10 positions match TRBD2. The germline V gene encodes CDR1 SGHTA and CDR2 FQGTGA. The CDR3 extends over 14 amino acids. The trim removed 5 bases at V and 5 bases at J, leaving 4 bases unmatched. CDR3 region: CASSMRLAGDTQYF. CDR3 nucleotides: TGTGCCAGCAGCATGAGACTAGCGGGAGATACGCAGTATTTT.

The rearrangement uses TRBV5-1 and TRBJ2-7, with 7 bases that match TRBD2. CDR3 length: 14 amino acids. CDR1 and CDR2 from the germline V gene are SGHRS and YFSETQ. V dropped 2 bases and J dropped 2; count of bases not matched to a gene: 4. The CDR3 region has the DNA TGCGCCAGCAGCTTAGCAGCGGGGACCTACGAGCAGTACTTC. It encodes CASSLAAGTYEQYF.

The CDR3 sequence: CASSPLEGGETQYF. The CDR3 nucleotides read TGCGCCAGCAGCCCCCTGGAGGGTGGCGAGACCCAGTACTTC. V is TRBV5-1 and J is TRBJ2-5; possible D gene TRBD2, 6 bases. CDR1 is SGHRS and CDR2 is YFSETQ in the germline V gene. The CDR3 extends over 14 amino acids. The germline V and J ends were trimmed by 4 bases and 5 bases, with 15 bases remaining between them.

CDR3 in DNA: TGTGCCTGGAGTTCGACGGAGAGCCGCGCAACTAATGAAAAACTGTTTTTT. Translating it yields CAWSSTESRATNEKLFF. This sequence joins TRBV30 and TRBJ1-4; unclear D gene. This CDR3 has 17 amino acids. The germline V gene encodes CDR1 GTSNPN and CDR2 SVGIG (reference sequence). The V end lost 2 bases, the J end lost 0 bases, and 16 bases lay between the germline ends.

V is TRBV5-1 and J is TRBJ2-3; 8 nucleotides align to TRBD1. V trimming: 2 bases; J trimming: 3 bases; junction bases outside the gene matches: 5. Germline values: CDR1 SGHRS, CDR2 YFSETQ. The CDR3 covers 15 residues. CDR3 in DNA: TGCGCCAGCAGCTTCTCGGACAGGGAAACAGATACGCAGTATTTT. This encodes CASSFSDRETDTQYF.

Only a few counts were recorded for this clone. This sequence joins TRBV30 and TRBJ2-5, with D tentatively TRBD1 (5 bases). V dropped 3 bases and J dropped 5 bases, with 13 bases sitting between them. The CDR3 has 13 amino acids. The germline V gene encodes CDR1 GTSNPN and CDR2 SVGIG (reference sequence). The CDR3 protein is CAWRAAGFETQYF. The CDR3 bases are TGTGCCTGGAGGGCGGCAGGGTTCGAGACCCAGTACTTC.

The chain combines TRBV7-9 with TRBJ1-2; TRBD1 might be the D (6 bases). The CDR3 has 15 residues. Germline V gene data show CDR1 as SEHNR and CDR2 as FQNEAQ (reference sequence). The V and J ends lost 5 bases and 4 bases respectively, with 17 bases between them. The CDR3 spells CASSPGGGLSYGYTF. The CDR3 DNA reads TGTGCCAGCAGCCCCGGGGGGGGGCTTAGCTATGGCTACACCTTC. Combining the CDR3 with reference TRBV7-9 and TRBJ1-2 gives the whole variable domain DTGVSQNPRHKITKRGQNVTFRCDPISEHNRLYWYRQTLGQGPEFLTYFQNEAQLEKSRLLSDRFSAERPKGSFSTLEIQRTEQGDSAMYLCASSPGGGLSYGYTFGSGTRLTVV.

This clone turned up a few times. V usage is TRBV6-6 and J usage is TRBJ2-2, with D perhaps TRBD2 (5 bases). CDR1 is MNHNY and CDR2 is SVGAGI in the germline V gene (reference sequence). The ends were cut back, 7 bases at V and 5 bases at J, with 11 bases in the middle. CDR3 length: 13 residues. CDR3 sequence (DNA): TGTGCCAGCACCCCGGGATGGACCGGGGAGCTGTTTTTT. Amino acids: CASTPGWTGELFF.

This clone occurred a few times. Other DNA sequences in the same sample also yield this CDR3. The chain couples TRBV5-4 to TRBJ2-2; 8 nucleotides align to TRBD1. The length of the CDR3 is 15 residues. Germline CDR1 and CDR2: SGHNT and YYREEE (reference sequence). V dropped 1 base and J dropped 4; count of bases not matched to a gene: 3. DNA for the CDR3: TGTGCCAGCAGCTTGCAGGGGGCCGGCACCGGGGAGCTGTTTTTT. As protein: CASSLQGAGTGELFF.

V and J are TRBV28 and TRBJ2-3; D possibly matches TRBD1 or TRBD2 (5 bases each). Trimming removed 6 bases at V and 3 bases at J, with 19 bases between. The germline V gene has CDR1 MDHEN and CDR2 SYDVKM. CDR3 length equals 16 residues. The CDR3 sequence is CASRPSGLGETDTQYF. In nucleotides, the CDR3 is TGTGCCAGCAGGCCCTCTGGTCTGGGGGAAACAGATACGCAGTATTTT.

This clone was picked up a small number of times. The CDR3 DNA reads TGCGCCAGCAGCCAAGACAGGCCCGGAAGTGAAGCTTTCTTT. Protein: CASSQDRPGSEAFF. The gene calls are TRBV4-3 and TRBJ1-1; D unclear. The CDR3 consists of 14 residues. Trimming pared 0 bases from V and 7 bases from J, leaving 12 bases between. Germline CDR1 is LGHNA and CDR2 is YSLEER.

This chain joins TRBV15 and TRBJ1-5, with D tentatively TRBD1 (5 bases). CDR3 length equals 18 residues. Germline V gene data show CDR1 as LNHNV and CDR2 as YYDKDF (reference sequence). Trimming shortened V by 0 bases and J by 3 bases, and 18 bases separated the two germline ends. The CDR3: CATSRDPRQLGYNQPQHF. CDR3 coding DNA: TGTGCCACCAGCAGAGATCCTCGACAGTTGGGGTACAATCAGCCCCAGCATTTT.

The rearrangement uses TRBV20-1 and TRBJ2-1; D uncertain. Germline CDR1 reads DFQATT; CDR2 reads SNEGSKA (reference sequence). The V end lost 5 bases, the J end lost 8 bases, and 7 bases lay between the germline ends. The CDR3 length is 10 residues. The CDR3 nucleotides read TGCAGTGCTCGGAGCCATGAGCAGTTCTTC. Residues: CSARSHEQFF.

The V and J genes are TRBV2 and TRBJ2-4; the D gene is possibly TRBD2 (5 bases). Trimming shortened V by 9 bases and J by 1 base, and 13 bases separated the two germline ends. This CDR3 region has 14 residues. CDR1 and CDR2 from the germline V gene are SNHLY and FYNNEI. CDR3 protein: CASSVTGAKNIQYF. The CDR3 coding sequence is TGTGCCAGTAGCGTTACGGGGGCCAAAAACATTCAGTACTTC.

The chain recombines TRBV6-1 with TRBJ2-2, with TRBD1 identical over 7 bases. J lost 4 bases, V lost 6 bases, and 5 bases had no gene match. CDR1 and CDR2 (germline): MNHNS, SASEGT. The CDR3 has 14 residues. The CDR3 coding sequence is TGTGCCAGCAGACAGGGGATGGTCACCGGGGAGCTGTTTTTT. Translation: CASRQGMVTGELFF.

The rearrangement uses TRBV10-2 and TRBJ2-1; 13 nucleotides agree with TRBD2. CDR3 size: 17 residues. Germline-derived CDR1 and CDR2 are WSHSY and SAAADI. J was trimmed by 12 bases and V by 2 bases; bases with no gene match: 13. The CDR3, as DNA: TGCGCCAGCAGTGAGGGCAGCGGGACTAGCGGGAAGGCCAGGCAGTTCTTC. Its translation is CASSEGSGTSGKARQFF.

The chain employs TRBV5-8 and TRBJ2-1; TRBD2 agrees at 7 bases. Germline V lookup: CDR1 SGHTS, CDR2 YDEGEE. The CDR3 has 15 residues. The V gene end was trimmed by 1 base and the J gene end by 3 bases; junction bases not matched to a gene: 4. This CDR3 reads CASSLFLADYNEQFF. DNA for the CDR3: TGTGCCAGCAGCTTGTTTCTAGCGGACTACAATGAGCAGTTCTTC.

CDR3 protein: CAISGVHFDREETQYF. CDR3 nucleotides: TGTGCCATCAGTGGGGTCCACTTTGACAGGGAAGAGACCCAGTACTTC. The rearrangement links TRBV10-3 to TRBJ2-5, with TRBD1 matching 7 bases. Germline V gene sequence: CDR1 ENHRY, CDR2 SYGVKD. The CDR3 runs 16 residues. The V gene end was trimmed by 4 bases and the J gene end by 3 bases; junction bases not matched to a gene: 11.

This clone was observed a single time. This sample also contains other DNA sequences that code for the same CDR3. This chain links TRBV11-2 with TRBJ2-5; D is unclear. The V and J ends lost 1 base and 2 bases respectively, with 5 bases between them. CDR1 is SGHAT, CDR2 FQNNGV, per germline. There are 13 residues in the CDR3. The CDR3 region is CASSLGGQETQYF. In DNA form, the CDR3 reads TGTGCCAGCAGCTTAGGTGGTCAAGAGACCCAGTACTTC. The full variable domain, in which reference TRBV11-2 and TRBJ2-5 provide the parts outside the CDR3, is EAGVAQSPRYKIIEKRQSVAFWCNPISGHATLYWYQQILGQGPKLLIQFQNNGVVDDSQLPKDRFSAERLKGVDSTLKIQPAKLEDSAVYLCASSLGGQETQYFGPGTRLLVL.

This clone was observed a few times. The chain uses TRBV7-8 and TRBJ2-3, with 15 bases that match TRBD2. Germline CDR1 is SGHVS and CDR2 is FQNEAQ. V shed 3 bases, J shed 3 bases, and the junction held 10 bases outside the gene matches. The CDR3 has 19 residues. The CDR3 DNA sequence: TGTGCCAGCAGCTTTAGGACTAGCGGGAGGGCTGGGGAGACAGATACGCAGTATTTT. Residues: CASSFRTSGRAGETDTQYF.

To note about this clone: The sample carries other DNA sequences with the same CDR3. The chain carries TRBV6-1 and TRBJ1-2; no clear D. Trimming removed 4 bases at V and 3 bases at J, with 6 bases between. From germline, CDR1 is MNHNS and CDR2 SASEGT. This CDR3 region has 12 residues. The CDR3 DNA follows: TGTGCCAGCAGTGCTCGGGACTATGGCTACACCTTC. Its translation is CASSARDYGYTF.

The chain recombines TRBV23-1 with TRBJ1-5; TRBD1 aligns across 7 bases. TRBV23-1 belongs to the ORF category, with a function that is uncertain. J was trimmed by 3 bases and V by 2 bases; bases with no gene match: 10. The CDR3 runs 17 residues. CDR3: CASSQPDRAGDNQPQHF. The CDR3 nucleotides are TGCGCCAGCAGTCAACCCGACAGGGCCGGTGACAATCAGCCCCAGCATTTT.

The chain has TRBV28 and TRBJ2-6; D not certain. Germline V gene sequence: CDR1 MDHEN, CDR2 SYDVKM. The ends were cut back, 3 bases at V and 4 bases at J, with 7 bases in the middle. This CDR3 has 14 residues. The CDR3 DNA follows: TGTGCCAGCAGTTTGGTACCGGGGGCCAACGTCCTGACTTTC. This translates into CASSLVPGANVLTF.

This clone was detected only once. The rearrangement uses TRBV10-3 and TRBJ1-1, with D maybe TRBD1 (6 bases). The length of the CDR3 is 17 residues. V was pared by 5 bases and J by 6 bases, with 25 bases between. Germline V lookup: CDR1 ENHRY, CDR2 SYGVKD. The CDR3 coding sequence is TGTGCCATCAGTCCTTCCAGCGGACAGCGGGATAGATCTGAAGCTTTCTTT. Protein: CAISPSSGQRDRSEAFF.

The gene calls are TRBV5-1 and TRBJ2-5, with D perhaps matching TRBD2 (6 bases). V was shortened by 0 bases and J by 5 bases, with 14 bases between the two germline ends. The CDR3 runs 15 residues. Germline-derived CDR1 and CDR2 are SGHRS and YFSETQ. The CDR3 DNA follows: TGCGCCAGCAGCTTGGCCGAAGGCGGGATGGAGACCCAGTACTTC. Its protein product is CASSLAEGGMETQYF.

This CDR3 reads CSGNDRAGANVLTF. The CDR3 DNA reads as TGCAGCGGTAACGACAGGGCTGGGGCCAACGTCCTGACTTTC. This rearrangement joins TRBV29-1 to TRBJ2-6; 7 positions agree with TRBD1. CDR3 length: 14 residues. CDR1 and CDR2 (germline): SQVTM, ANQGSEA. V shed 7 bases, J shed 2 bases, and the junction held 5 bases outside the gene matches.

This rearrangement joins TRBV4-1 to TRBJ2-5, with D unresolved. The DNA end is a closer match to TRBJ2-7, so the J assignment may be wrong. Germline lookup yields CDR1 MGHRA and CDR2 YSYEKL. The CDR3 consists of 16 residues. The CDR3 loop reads CASSPLLTRGPYEQYF. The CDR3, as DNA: TGCGCCAGCAGCCCTCTCCTGACTCGAGGTCCCTACGAGCAGTACTTC.

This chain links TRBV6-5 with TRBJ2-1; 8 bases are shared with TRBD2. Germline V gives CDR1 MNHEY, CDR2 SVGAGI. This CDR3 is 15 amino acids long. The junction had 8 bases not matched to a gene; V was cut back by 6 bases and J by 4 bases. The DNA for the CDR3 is TGTGCCAGCAGCCTAGCTAGCGGGCAGTACAATGAGCAGTTCTTC. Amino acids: CASSLASGQYNEQFF.

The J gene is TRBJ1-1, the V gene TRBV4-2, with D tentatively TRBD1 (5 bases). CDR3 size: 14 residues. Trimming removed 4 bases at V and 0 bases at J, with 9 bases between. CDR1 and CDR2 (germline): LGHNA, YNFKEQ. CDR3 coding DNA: TGTGCCAGCAGCCGAGGGACGGTGAACACTGAAGCTTTCTTT. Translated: CASSRGTVNTEAFF.